The sequence of this TCR beta chain was determined in a study of blood T cell repertoires in COVID-19. For the study at large: Sources were T cells, B-cell-depleted T cells, or PBMCs; the material itself was cDNA or gDNA.

Seattle patient enrollment occurred during active infection, with longitudinal follow-up thereafter. The CDR3 loop spans 13 amino acids. With 0 bases removed from V and 8 bases from J, the gap between germline ends came to 11 bases. The germline V gene encodes CDR1 SGHRS and CDR2 YFSETQ. In the authors' methods: Scientists estimated how many nucleated cells there were by amplifying reference gene primers. Clones were sequenced by immunoSEQ multiplex PCR, and TCRdb holds only the in-frame ones, with some missing. The V and J calls and clone size are taken from that table; D and trimming were inferred from the DNA. Seen here are about 350,000 clones, around nine tenths observed once, and the top ten hold 5.5% to 7.5%.

The sequence was obtained from a woman in her 70s with COVID-19, enrolled during active disease. The sample consisted of peripheral blood. This sequence joins TRBV5-1 and TRBJ1-2; no reliable D call. CDR3 DNA: TGCGCCAGCAGCTTGGAAGCCCCCGCGGGCTACACCTTC. This sequence encodes CASSLEAPAGYTF.